This entry describes one T cell receptor beta chain. The antigen remains undetermined. The sample originates from a study of cytomegalovirus exposure and HLA in healthy donors. Study findings and constraints: Most TCR sequences were seen very rarely across donors, but some public TCRs occurred in many.

V was pared by 11 bases and J by 6 bases, with 22 bases between. This CDR3 comprises 14 residues. Germline-derived CDR1 and CDR2 are ENHRY and SYGVKD. TCRdb's table, derived via immunoSEQ multiplex PCR, lists solely in-frame clones and lacks some. The sample has some 170,000 clones; around nine tenths are singletons. The sample taken for sequencing was PBMCs. The J gene is TRBJ1-2, the V gene TRBV10-3; D is possibly TRBD1 (5 bases). The sequence was obtained from a man in his late teens or twenties in good health and CMV-seropositive. The CDR3 sequence is CAVPRGRGIDGYTF. CDR3 coding DNA: TGTGCCGTACCCCGGGGGAGAGGGATAGATGGCTACACCTTC.